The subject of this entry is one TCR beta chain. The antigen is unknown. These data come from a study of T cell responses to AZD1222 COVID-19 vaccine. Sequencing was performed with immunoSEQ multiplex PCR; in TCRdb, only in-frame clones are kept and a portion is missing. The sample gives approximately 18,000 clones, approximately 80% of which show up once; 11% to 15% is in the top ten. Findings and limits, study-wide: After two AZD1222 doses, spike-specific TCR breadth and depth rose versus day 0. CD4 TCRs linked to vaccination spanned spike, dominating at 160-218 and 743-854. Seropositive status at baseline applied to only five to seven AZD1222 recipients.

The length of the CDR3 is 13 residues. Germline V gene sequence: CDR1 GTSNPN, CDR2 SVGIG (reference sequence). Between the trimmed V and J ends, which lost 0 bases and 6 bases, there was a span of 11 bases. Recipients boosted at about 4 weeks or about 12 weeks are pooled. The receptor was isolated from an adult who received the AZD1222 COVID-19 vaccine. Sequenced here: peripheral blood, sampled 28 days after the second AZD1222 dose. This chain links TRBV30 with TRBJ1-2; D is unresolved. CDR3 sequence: CAWSVQWTDGYTF. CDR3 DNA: TGTGCCTGGAGTGTACAATGGACGGATGGCTACACCTTC.